This T cell receptor beta chain stems from a study of beta chain features in type 1 diabetes. This clone has just a few counts. Its cognate antigen is unknown. As every portion of the isolated RNA was reverse transcribed, the sequencing read expressed TCRB transcripts. Using immunoSEQ multiplex PCR, the repertoire was profiled, and TCRdb retains in-frame clones only, with some absent. Altogether about 240,000 clones are present, approximately 14% being singletons, with the ten largest covering 0.015% to 0.02%. Study-level findings and limits: Researchers report that Type 1 diabetes patients had moderately but significantly shorter TCRB CDR3s across all four CD4+ subsets.

Specimen: naive CD4+ T cells from blood. The sequence came from a man aged 25-45 years with type 1 diabetes.

Here the CDR3 DNA reads TGTGCCAGCAGCCCAGGGACAGGGAGGCCCGGGCAGTACTTC. Translated: CASSPGTGRPGQYF. The gene calls are TRBV5-6 and TRBJ2-7, with 9 bases lining up with TRBD1. Germline V lookup: CDR1 SGHDT, CDR2 YYEEEE. This CDR3 comprises 14 residues. Trimming cost V 4 bases and J 9 bases; bases outside gene matches: 11. The full variable domain, in which reference TRBV5-6 and TRBJ2-7 provide the parts outside the CDR3, is DAGVTQSPTHLIKTRGQQVTLRCSPKSGHDTVSWYQQALGQGPQFIFQYYEEEERQRGNFPDRFSGHQFPNYSSELNVNALLLGDSALYLCASSPGTGRPGQYFGPGTRLTVT.